What follows is one TCR beta chain and its context. CD8+ and CD4+ T cells circulating in blood were sequenced for TCR beta. Negative isolation was used for CD8+ and CD4+ T cells and FACS enrichment for TEMRA cells. The V gene's germline CDR1 is MNHEY and CDR2 SVGAGI. V gave up 1 base and J gave up 2 bases, with 9 bases separating them. The CDR3 extends over 15 amino acids. This sample was taken from a study of CD8 T cells in Susac syndrome. RNA in amounts of about 0.45 to 1 ug was reverse transcribed with random hexamers. Across 54 Vbeta and 13 Jbeta, TCR beta CDR3 was amplified with immunoSEQ multiplex PCR. In TCRdb, the immunoSEQ multiplex PCR reads were re-called with MiXCR into one record per CDR3 protein. Among a few hundred thousand distinct CDR3 sequences listed, about 85% were seen once.

Source material: CD8+ T cells from PBMCs. The chain recombines TRBV6-5 with TRBJ2-1, with D possibly being TRBD1 (6 bases). The sequence was obtained from a human donor with multiple sclerosis. CDR3 region: CASSYFGDTYNEQFF. The CDR3 bases are TGTGCCAGCAGTTACTTCGGGGACACCTACAATGAGCAGTTCTTC.